This TCR beta chain was sequenced during a study of shared clonotypes between healthy human individuals. Profiled with immunoSEQ multiplex PCR; TCRdb holds only in-frame clones, not every one. The sample has 1.5 million to 2.5 million clones; over 85% are singletons. Naive-designated CD8 cells lacked CD45RO, were positively enriched for CCR7, and omitted terminally differentiated effector memory CD45RA+ cells. Each of the donors was a healthy adult who was HIV-negative and had not had a recent acute infection or vaccination. On this clone: Its antigen is undetermined.

The study, taken as a whole, reports: The low donor count limited represented genetic and exposure-history diversity. Non-shared clonotypes showed lower generation probabilities than clonotypes common to all four donors.

The sequenced material came from naive CD8+ T cells sorted from blood. The TCR comes from a man younger than 35 in good health.

Here the CDR3 reads CASSPPVGKGSEQYF. CDR3 in DNA: TGTGCCAGCTCACCACCGGTGGGGAAAGGGAGCGAGCAGTACTTC. The J gene is TRBJ2-7, the V gene TRBV18; tentative D call: TRBD2 (5 bases). The CDR3 has 15 amino acids. The germline V gene encodes CDR1 KGHSH and CDR2 LQKENI. V was cut by 0 bases and J by 6 bases, with 15 bases left in between.